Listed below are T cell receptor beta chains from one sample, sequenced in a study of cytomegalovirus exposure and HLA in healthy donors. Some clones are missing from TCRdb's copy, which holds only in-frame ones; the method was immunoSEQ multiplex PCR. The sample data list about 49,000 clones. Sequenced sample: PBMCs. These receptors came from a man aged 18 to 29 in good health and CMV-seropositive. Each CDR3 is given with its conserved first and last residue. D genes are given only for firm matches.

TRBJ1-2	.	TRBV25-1	CASKSQGYGHTF	TGTGCCAGCAAGAGCCAGGGGTATGGCCACACCTTC
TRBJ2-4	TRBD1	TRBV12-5	CASGLRTGGESKNIQYF	TGTGCTAGTGGTTTGAGGACAGGGGGCGAGTCCAAAAACATTCAGTACTTC
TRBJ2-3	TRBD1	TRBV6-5	CASRPGQSFTDTQYF	TGTGCCAGCAGACCGGGACAGAGCTTCACAGATACGCAGTATTTT
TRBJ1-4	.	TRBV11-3	CASSLNLVNEKLFF	TGTGCCAGCAGCTTAAACTTAGTTAATGAAAAACTGTTTTTT
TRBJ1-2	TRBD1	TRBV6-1	CASSEGAGQGGYGYTF	TGTGCCAGCAGTGAAGGTGCGGGACAGGGAGGCTATGGCTACACCTTC
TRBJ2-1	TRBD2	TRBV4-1	CASSQDQYGTSRDEQFF	TGCGCCAGCAGCCAAGATCAGTATGGGACTAGCAGGGATGAGCAGTTCTTC
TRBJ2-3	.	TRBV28	CASSLRGGGTDTQYF	TGTGCCAGCAGTTTAAGGGGTGGGGGCACAGATACGCAGTATTTT
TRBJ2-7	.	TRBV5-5	CASSPTFLRVRSYEQYF	TGTGCCAGCAGCCCCACCTTCCTCCGGGTGCGATCCTACGAGCAGTACTTC
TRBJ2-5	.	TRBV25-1	CASSATPVQERGETQYF	TGTGCCAGCAGCGCCACCCCGGTACAGGAAAGGGGGGAGACCCAGTACTTC
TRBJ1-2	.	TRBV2	CASEGVVLANYGYTF	TGTGCCAGCGAGGGGGTGGTCTTAGCTAACTATGGCTACACCTTC
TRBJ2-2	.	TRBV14	CASSQELGITGELFF	TGTGCCAGCAGCCAAGAGCTCGGGATCACCGGGGAGCTGTTTTTT
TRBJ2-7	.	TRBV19	CASKADNEQYF	TGTGCCAGTAAAGCCGACAACGAGCAGTACTTC
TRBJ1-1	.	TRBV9	CASARPSGPTNAFF	TGTGCCAGCGCAAGACCTAGTGGCCCGACTAACGCTTTCTTT
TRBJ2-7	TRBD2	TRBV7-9	CASSLESSGGYEQYF	TGTGCCAGCAGCTTAGAGTCTAGCGGGGGCTACGAGCAGTACTTC
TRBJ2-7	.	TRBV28	CASISPGGLGGHYEQYF	TGTGCCAGCATCTCACCAGGAGGGCTCGGAGGGCACTACGAGCAGTACTTC
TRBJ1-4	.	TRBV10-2	CASSESVGGANEKLFF	TGCGCCAGCAGTGAGTCAGTAGGAGGGGCTAATGAAAAACTGTTTTTT
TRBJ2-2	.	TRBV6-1	CASSEKATTGELFF	TGTGCCAGCAGTGAAAAAGCGACCACCGGGGAGCTGTTTTTT
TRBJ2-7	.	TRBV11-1	CASSPTRTDPYEQYF	TGTGCCAGCAGCCCGACGCGTACAGACCCCTACGAGCAGTACTTC
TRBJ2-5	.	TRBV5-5	CASSIPLSGAGETQYF	TGTGCCAGCAGCATCCCCCTCAGTGGGGCGGGGGAGACCCAGTACTTC
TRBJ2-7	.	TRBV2	CASSILLSPYEQYF	TGTGCCAGCTCCATCCTACTATCCCCGTACGAGCAGTACTTC
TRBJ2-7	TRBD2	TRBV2	CASRTGSGSYEQYF	TGTGCCAGCAGAACGGGTAGCGGGTCCTACGAGCAGTACTTC
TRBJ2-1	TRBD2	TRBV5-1	CASTLGVAGGEQFF	TGCGCCAGCACCCTTGGGGTAGCGGGAGGAGAGCAGTTCTTC
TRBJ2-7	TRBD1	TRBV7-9	CASSLAGTGRYEQYF	TGTGCCAGCAGCTTAGCCGGGACAGGGAGGTACGAGCAGTACTTC
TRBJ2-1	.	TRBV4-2	CASSQESYNEQFF	TGTGCCAGCAGCCAAGAGTCATACAATGAGCAGTTCTTC
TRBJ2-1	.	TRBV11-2	CASSARGTPRGYYNEQFF	TGTGCCAGCAGCGCACGAGGGACCCCCAGGGGCTACTACAATGAGCAGTTCTTC
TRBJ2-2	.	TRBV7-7	CASSPRGGTDTGELFF	TGTGCTAGCAGCCCAAGGGGCGGGACAGATACCGGGGAGCTGTTTTTT
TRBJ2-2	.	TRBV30	CAWNIANTGELFF	TGTGCCTGGAATATAGCGAACACCGGGGAGCTGTTTTTT
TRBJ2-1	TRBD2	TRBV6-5	CASSLAGLKFF	TGTGCCAGCAGTCTAGCGGGACTAAAGTTCTTC
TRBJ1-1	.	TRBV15	CATSRGDSGMDGTEAFF	TGTGCCACCAGCAGAGGGGATTCAGGGATGGACGGCACTGAAGCTTTCTTT